These T cell receptor beta chains were read from a single sample in a study of T cell repertoires in aging, cancer and after chemotherapy. One entry per CDR3 protein, called by TCRdb with MiXCR from the multiplex PCR reads. The repertoire includes around 13,000 distinct CDR3 sequences, 35% of them detected once, and just over 6.5% sits in the top ten. What was sequenced was blood. Source of these receptors: a human donor in good health. The donor label of this sample is uncertain. The CDR3 runs from the conserved cysteine through the conserved F or W. For some rows the clone size is stated as once, few or many, or as a class when expanded; others skip it.

V gene	CDR3 length	clone size	CDR3 protein
TRBV6-5	15	.	CASSSGGQTNEKLFF
TRBV19	15	.	CASTSGTGRTETQYF
TRBV18	15	.	CASSGLLGRLDEQFF
TRBV11-3	15	few	CASSKGTSGFETQYF
TRBV19	13	medium-sized	CASSGLGGYEQYF
TRBV5-3	20	.	CARSFPWTVAPFSSGNTIYF
TRBV30	13	few	CAWNSGSRHEQFF
TRBV5-6	15	.	CASSFPGTASYEQYF
TRBV24-1	12	.	CATSDTVAEQFF
TRBV19	14	.	CASSLQGGRTEAFF
TRBV30	14	few	CAWTSGVGPYEQYF
TRBV19	13	medium-sized	CASSIDGLGKLFF
TRBV29-1	13	medium-sized	CSVERLRGGEQYF
TRBV10-2	18	.	CASSEWVGTGGSTDTQYF
TRBV6-6	14	few	CASRSYRDSYEQYF
TRBV6-5	17	few	CASSYSTAPASNEKLFF
TRBV9	13	few	CASSVRLANEQFF
TRBV27	16	.	CASRRGGGGGYNEQFF
TRBV15	13	.	CATSKGLVDEQFF
TRBV19	13	medium-sized	CASRAGQDYEQYF
TRBV5-6	14	.	CTSAGQWNTGELFF
TRBV6-5	14	.	CASSYEGRYEKLFF
TRBV11-3	17	medium-sized	CASSLVGVRGLTDTQYF
TRBV11-3	14	medium-sized	CASSTQGVGHEQFF
TRBV11-3	16	.	CASSQPGQGKNSPLHF
TRBV5-5	17	.	CASSLGVEISYNSPLHF
TRBV6-1	13	few	CASSGTSTNEQFF
TRBV27	13	few	CASSFGLAYEQYF
TRBV6-5	15	.	CASSRDRSRANVLTF
TRBV6-5	11	medium-sized	CASSTLLGQYF
TRBV11-2	12	few	CASSLGGGALHF
TRBV6-4	12	.	CASSAGTGELFF
TRBV19	17	.	CASSVAGGPRSYNEQFF
TRBV6-6	13	.	CAGSTGALGEQYF
TRBV11-3	15	.	CASSDFWGQNNEQFF
TRBV15	17	few	CATSRESGRGLQETQYF
TRBV11-1	15	.	CASSLGWTSTDTQYF
TRBV5-4	15	few	CASSSPGQGTHEQYF
TRBV30	14	.	CAWEWRGGANVLTF
TRBV6-1	18	.	CASSDSLGFRDIRNEQYF
TRBV30	8	few	CAWNGAFF
TRBV12-3/TRBV12-4	14	.	CASSLGLAYSPLHF
TRBV15	16	few	CATSSMPRAPPDEQFF
TRBV7-6	15	.	CASSFGELTSYEQYF
TRBV5-1	15	.	CASSLAGGPGDTQYF
TRBV27	15	.	CASSLTGTVTGELFF